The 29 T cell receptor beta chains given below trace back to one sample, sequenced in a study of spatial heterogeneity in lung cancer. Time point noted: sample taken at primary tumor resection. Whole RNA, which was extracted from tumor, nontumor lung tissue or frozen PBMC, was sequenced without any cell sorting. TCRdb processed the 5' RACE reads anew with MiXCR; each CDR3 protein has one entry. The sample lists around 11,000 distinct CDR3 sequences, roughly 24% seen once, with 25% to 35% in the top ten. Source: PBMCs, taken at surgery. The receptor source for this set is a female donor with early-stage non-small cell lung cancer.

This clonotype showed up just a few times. The CDR3 sequence is CASSLPTGEETQYF. The CDR3 DNA reads as TGTGCCAGCTCCCTGCCGACGGGGGAAGAGACCCAGTACTTC. The V call is TRBV18, the J call TRBJ2-5; D may be TRBD2 (6 bases). This CDR3 is built from 14 residues. Trimming took 6 bases from V and 3 from J, leaving 14 bases between them. In germline, CDR1 is KGHSH, CDR2 LQKENI.

The CDR3 spells CASSEYRGGPPRGDYNEQFF. The CDR3 DNA is TGCGCCAGCAGTGAATATCGGGGTGGCCCACCCCGAGGAGACTACAATGAGCAGTTCTTC. The rearrangement joins TRBV10-2 to TRBJ2-1; D is perhaps TRBD2 (5 bases). Trimming took 3 bases from V and 3 from J, leaving 27 bases between them. The CDR3 consists of 20 residues. Germline CDR1 reads WSHSY; CDR2 reads SAAADI.

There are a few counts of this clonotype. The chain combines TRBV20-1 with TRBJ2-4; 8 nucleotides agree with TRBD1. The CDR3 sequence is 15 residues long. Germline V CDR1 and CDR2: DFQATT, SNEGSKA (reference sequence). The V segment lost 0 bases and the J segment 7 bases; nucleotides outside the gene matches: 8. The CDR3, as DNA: TGCAGTGCTAGAGAAGACGAGACAGGGGACAACATTCAGTACTTC. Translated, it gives CSAREDETGDNIQYF.

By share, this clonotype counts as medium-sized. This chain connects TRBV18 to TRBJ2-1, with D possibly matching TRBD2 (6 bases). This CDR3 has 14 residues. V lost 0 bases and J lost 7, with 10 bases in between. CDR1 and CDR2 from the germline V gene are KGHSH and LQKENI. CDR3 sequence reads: CASSPPGLANEQFF. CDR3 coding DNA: TGTGCCAGCTCACCACCGGGGCTAGCGAATGAGCAGTTCTTC.

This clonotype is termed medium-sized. In DNA, the CDR3 is TGTGCCAGCAGTTTCTCCGTAAACTATGGCTACACCTTC. Translating gives CASSFSVNYGYTF. The rearrangement uses TRBV27 and TRBJ1-2; D is unresolved. CDR3 length equals 13 residues. Germline V CDR1 and CDR2: MNHEY, SMNVEV (reference sequence). Trimming cost V 3 bases and J 2 bases, with 7 bases left between them.

The CDR3: CSARLQPTNEKLFF. As DNA, the CDR3 is TGCAGTGCTAGACTACAGCCAACTAATGAAAAACTGTTTTTT. J is TRBJ1-4 and V is TRBV20-1, with D uncertain. Germline loops: CDR1 DFQATT, CDR2 SNEGSKA (reference sequence). This CDR3 is built from 14 residues. Trimming took off 2 bases at V and 0 bases at J, with 7 bases between the two ends.

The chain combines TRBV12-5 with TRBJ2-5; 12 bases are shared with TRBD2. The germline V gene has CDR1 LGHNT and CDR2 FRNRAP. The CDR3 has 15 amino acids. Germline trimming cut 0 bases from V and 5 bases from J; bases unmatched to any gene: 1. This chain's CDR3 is CASGLVLAGGETQYF. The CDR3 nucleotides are TGTGCTAGTGGTTTGGTGCTAGCGGGAGGGGAGACCCAGTACTTC.

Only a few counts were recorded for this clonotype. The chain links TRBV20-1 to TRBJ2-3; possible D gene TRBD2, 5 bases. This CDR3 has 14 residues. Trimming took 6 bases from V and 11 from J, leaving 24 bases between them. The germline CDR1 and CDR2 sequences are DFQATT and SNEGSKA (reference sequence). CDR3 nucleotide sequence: TGCAGTGCACGCGTGGTGGCGGGCTTAGCGCTGCAGTATTTT. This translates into CSARVVAGLALQYF.

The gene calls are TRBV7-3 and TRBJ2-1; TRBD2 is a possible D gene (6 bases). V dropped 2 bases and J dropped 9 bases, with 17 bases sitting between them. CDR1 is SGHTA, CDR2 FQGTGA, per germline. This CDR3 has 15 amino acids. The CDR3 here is CASSLLPGAEGEQFF. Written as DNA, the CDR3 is TGTGCCAGCAGCTTATTACCGGGAGCGGAGGGTGAGCAGTTCTTC.

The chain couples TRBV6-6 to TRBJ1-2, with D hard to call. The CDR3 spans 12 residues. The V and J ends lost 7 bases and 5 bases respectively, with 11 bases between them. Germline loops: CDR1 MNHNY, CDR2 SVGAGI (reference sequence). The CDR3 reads CASTDPTYGYTF. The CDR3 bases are TGTGCCAGCACCGACCCCACGTATGGCTACACCTTC.

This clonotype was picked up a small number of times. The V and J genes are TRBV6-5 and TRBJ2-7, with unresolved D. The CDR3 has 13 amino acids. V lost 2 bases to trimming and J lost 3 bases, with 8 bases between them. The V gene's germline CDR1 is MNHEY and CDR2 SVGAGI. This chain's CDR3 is CASSYGRRYEQYF. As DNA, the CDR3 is TGTGCCAGCAGTTACGGCAGACGCTACGAGCAGTACTTC.

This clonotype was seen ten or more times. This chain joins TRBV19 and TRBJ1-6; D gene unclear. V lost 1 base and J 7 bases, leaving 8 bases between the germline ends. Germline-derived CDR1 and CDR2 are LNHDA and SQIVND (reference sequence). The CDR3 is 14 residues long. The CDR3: CASSIVTENSPLHF. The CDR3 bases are TGTGCCAGTAGTATAGTTACAGAGAATTCACCCCTCCACTTT.

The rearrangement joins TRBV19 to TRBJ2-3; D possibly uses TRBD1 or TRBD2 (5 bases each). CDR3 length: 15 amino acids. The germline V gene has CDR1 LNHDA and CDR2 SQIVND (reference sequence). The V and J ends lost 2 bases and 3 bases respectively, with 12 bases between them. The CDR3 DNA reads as TGTGCCAGTAGTATACATACAGGAGGAACAGATACGCAGTATTTT. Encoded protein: CASSIHTGGTDTQYF.

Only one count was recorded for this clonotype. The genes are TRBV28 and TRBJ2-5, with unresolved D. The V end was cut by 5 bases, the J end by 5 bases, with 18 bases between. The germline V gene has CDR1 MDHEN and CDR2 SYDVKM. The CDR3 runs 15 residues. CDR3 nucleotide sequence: TGTGCCAGCAGTCGAACGGGCACGGCATACGAGACCCAGTACTTC. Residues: CASSRTGTAYETQYF. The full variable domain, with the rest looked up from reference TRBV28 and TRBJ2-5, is DVKVTQSSRYLVKRTGEKVFLECVQDMDHENMFWYRQDPGLGLRLIYFSYDVKMKEKGDIPEGYSVSREKKERFSLILESASTNQTSMYLCASSRTGTAYETQYFGPGTRLLVL.

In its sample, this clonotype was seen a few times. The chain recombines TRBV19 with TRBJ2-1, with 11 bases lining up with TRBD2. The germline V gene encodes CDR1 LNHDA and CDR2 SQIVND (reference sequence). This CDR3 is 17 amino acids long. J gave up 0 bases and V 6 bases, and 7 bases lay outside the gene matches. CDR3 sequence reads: CASSIYSGRASYNEQFF. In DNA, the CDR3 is TGTGCCAGTAGCATCTATAGCGGGAGGGCCTCCTACAATGAGCAGTTCTTC.

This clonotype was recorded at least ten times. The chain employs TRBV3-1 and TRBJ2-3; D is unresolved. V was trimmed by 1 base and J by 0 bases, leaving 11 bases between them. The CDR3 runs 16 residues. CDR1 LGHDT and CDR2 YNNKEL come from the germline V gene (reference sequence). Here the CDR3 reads CASSQAGSGSTDTQYF. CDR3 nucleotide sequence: TGTGCCAGCAGCCAAGCCGGGTCCGGGAGCACAGATACGCAGTATTTT.

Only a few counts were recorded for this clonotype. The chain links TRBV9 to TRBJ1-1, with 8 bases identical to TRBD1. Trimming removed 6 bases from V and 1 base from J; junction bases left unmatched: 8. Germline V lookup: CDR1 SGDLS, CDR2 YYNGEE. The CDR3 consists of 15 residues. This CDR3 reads CASTSRTGTNTEAFF. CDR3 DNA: TGTGCCAGCACCTCTAGGACAGGGACGAACACTGAAGCTTTCTTT.

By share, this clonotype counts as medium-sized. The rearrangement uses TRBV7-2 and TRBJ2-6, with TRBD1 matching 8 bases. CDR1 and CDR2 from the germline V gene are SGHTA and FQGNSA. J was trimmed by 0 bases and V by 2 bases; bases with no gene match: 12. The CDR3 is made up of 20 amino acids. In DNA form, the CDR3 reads TGTGCCAGCAGCTTAACTGGACAGGGCGGTCTAAACTCTGGGGCCAACGTCCTGACTTTC. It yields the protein CASSLTGQGGLNSGANVLTF.

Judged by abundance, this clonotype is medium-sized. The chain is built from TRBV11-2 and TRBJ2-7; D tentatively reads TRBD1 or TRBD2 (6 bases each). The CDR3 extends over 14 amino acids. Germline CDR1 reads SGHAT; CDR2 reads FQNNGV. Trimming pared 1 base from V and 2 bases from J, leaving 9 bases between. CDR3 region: CASSLGGATYEQYF. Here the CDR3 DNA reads TGTGCCAGCAGCTTAGGGGGGGCTACCTACGAGCAGTACTTC.

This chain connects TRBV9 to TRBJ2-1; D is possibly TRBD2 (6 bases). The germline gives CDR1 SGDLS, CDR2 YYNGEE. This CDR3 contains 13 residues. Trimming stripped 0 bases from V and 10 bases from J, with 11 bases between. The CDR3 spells CASSVAWGREQFF. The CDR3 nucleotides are TGTGCCAGCAGCGTAGCTTGGGGGAGGGAGCAGTTCTTC.

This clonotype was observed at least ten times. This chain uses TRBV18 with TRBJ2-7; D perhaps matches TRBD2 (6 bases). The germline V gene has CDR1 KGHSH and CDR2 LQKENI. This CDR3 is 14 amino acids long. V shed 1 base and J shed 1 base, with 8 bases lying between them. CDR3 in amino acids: CASSPQGTSYEQYF. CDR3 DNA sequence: TGTGCCAGCTCACCACAGGGGACTTCCTACGAGCAGTACTTC.

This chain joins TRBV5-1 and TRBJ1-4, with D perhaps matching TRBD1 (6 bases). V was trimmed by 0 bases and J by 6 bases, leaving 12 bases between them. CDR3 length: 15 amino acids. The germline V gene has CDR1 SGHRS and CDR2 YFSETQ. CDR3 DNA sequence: TGCGCCAGCAGCTTGGCCAACAGGGCTGATGAAAAACTGTTTTTT. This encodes CASSLANRADEKLFF.

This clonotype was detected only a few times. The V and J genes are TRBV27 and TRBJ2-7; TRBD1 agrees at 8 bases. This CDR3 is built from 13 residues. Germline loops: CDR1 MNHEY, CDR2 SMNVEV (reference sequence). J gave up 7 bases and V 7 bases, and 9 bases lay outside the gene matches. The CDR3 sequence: CASKPDRGEEQYF. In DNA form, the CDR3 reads TGTGCCAGCAAACCTGACAGGGGTGAAGAGCAGTACTTC.

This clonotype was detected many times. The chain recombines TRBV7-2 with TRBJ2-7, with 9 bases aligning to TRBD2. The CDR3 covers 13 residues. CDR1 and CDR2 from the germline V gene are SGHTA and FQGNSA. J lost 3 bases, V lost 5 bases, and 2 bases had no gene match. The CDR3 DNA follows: TGTGCCAGCAGCCGGACTAGCGACTACGAGCAGTACTTC. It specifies CASSRTSDYEQYF.

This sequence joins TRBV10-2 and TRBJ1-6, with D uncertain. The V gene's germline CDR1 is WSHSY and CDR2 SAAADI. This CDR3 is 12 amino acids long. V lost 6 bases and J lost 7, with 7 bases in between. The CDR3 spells CASRTSNSPLHF. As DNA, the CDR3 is TGCGCCAGCAGGACCAGCAATTCACCCCTCCACTTT.

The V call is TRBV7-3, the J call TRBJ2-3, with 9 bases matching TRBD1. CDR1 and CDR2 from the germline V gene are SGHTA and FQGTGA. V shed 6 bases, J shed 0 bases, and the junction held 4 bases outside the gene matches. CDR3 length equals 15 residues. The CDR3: CASSDRGISTDTQYF. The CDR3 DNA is TGTGCCAGCAGTGACAGGGGGATCAGCACAGATACGCAGTATTTT.

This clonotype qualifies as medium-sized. CDR3 residues: CASRSGGMGTGELFF. The CDR3 DNA reads TGTGCCAGCAGGAGCGGGGGCATGGGCACCGGGGAGCTGTTTTTT. The chain recombines TRBV3-1 with TRBJ2-2; 8 positions match TRBD2. The length of the CDR3 is 15 residues. With V trimmed by 6 bases and J by 4 bases, 7 bases remained unmatched. Germline lookup yields CDR1 LGHDT and CDR2 YNNKEL (reference sequence).

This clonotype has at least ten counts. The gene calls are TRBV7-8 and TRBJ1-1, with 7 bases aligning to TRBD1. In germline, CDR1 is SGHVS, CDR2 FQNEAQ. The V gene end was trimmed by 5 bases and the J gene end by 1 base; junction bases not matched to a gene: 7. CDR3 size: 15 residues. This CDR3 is CASSLRYRGNTEAFF. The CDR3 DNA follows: TGTGCCAGCAGCCTTAGATACAGGGGGAACACTGAAGCTTTCTTT.

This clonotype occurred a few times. The CDR3 nucleotides are TGTGCCAGCAGCTTGAATCTAGCGTCTTTCTCCTACGAGCAGTACTTC. It encodes CASSLNLASFSYEQYF. The chain recombines TRBV5-4 with TRBJ2-7; D is possibly TRBD2 (6 bases). From germline, CDR1 is SGHNT and CDR2 YYREEE (reference sequence). Trimming stripped 1 base from V and 0 bases from J, with 14 bases between. This CDR3 comprises 16 residues.